The sequence of this T cell receptor beta chain was determined in a study of shared clonotypes between healthy human individuals. Whole-study context: Samples came from two female and a few male donors aged 18 to 49.

Trimming left V 4 bases short and J 0 bases short, with 4 bases between. This CDR3 spans 14 amino acids. Germline V gene data show CDR1 as LNHDA and CDR2 as SQIVND (reference sequence). Original processing methods: Junction-only sequences without quality scores were provided by ImmunoSEQ, so filtering was different. Assay: immunoSEQ multiplex PCR; the TCRdb copy retains only in-frame clones and omits some. Clone size and the V and J calls come from that table; the DNA yielded D and trimming. The sample yields approximately 480,000 clones, about 75% seen once. The sequence came from a woman aged 40 to 50 in good health. Some clones in this sample may be carry-over from other donors' samples. V is TRBV19 and J is TRBJ2-6; D is undetermined. Sequencing was performed on PBMCs. The CDR3 here is CASSTPSGANVLTF. The CDR3 DNA is TGTGCCAGTAGTACCCCCTCTGGGGCCAACGTCCTGACTTTC.